Detailed here is one T cell receptor (beta chain). Germline V gene lookup returns CDR1 SGHTA and CDR2 FQGNSA. The CDR3 contains 13 residues. Trimming left V 3 bases short and J 4 bases short, with 9 bases between. Assay used: immunoSEQ multiplex PCR; TCRdb lists only in-frame clones, some missing. The sample consists of 75,000 to 100,000 clones, approximately 94% of them appearing once. This record comes from a study of technical replicates of blood from a few donors. This clonotype was obtained from a human donor in good health. V is TRBV7-2 and J is TRBJ1-1; D unclear. The sample was T cells isolated from PBMCs. DNA for the CDR3: TGTGCCAGCAGCTTGAGTTTCTCCACTGAAGCTTTCTTT. Its protein product is CASSLSFSTEAFF.